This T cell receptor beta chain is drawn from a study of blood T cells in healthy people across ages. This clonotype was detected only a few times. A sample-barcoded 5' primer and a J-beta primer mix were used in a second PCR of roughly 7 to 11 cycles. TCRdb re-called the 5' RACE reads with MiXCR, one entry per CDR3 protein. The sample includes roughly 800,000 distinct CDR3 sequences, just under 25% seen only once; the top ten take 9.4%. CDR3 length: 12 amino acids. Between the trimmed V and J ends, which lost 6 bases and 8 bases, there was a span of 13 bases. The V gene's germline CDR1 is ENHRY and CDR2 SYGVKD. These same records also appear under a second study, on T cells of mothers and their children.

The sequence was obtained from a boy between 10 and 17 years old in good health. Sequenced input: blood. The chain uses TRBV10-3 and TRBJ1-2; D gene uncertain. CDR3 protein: CAIRGGLGGYTF. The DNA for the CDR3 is TGTGCCATCAGAGGCGGTCTAGGGGGCTACACCTTC.